Listed below are T cell receptor beta chains from one sample, sequenced in a study of OX40 agonist ivuxolimab in advanced cancers. Profiling relied on immunoSEQ multiplex PCR, and the TCRdb table lists in-frame clones only, not all of them. The sample holds more than 60,000 clones, around 81% seen once. The source material was CD4+ or CD8+ T cells sorted from blood, sampled in a trial of the OX40 agonist ivuxolimab. The receptors originated from an adult with an advanced solid tumor such as melanoma, head and neck, liver or kidney cancer. The CDR3 runs from the conserved cysteine through the conserved F or W. The order of the fields is J gene, V gene, CDR3 length, CDR3 protein.

TRBJ1-1,TRBV7-2,13,CASSRDRQGTAFF
TRBJ1-4,TRBV28,14,CASTTGALNEKLFF
TRBJ2-2,TRBV7-6,21,CASSLLPLGYGQGRDTGELFF
TRBJ1-4,TRBV7-2,15,CASSLWTGSNEKLFF
TRBJ2-1,TRBV6-1,13,CASTGDTYNEQFF
TRBJ2-3,TRBV9,16,CASSVLSGESTNTQYF
TRBJ2-6,TRBV11-2,17,CASSALTGGSGANVLTF
TRBJ1-1,TRBV19,13,CASSWDSNTEAFF
TRBJ1-2,TRBV5-6,16,CASSLAKRVPNYGYTF
TRBJ1-6,TRBV29-1,14,CSVDLTGDGSPLHF
TRBJ1-1,TRBV6-6,14,CASSYPALNTEAFF
TRBJ2-1,TRBV9,15,CASSEESGTRRGAFF
TRBJ2-7,TRBV27,14,CASSLSPVSYEQYF
TRBJ1-5,TRBV6-9,12,CASSSANQPQHF
TRBJ1-5,TRBV5-1,14,CASSLDSFNQPQHF
TRBJ2-3,TRBV7-7,16,CASSSVPGQGVDTQYF
TRBJ2-1,TRBV19,20,CASSIEGLAGKRGSYNEQFF
TRBJ1-1,TRBV7-9,17,CASSLGASGTGNTEAFF
TRBJ2-7,TRBV11-2,15,CASSNRDRGRYEQYF
TRBJ2-2,TRBV18,13,CASRDSNTGELFF
TRBJ1-4,TRBV6-5,14,CASSPRGGNEKLFF
TRBJ2-5,TRBV6-1,14,CASRTPSSPGQKYF
TRBJ1-2,TRBV4-1,16,CASSQDRGQHAYGYTF
TRBJ1-5,TRBV7-2,15,CASSNYGDSYQPQHF
TRBJ2-7,TRBV9,14,CASSPQPDGYEQYF